This TCR beta chain came from a study of cytomegalovirus exposure and HLA in healthy donors (TCRdb year 2017). Study-level background: The 666 repertoires of the first cohort and the approximately 130 validation repertoires were produced on the same platform, according to a later analysis. The study aimed to test whether signatures of past pathogen exposure could be identified by cataloging public T cell receptors. Along with the roughly 670-subject first cohort, a separate validation cohort of about 110 different subjects was used. To predict cytomegalovirus infection status, the study brought together high-throughput TCR immunosequencing, statistical association of individual TCRs with disease status, and machine learning. Study-wide findings and limitations: In a later analysis, TCRs clustered in the first cohort were found to also tend to co-occur in the roughly 130 validation repertoires, with 90% to 95% of cluster scores above 0. The validation cohort had no HLA typing available for a later analysis, so co-occurrence within that cohort was assessed over all 120 or so repertoires. In vitro tests confirmed that a few of the cytomegalovirus-associated TCR beta chains recognize cytomegalovirus antigens. Most TCR sequences were seen in very few donors, while some public TCRs were found in many individuals. In both the original and validation cohorts, the classifier was reported to diagnose cytomegalovirus status with high specificity and sensitivity. A total of some 180 TCR beta chains were listed by the study as associated with cytomegalovirus. The authors suggested that the approach could potentially be extended to other disease states and immunological phenotypes.

As regards this clone: Which antigen it targets is not known. No base-level quality is on record; no much larger clone is a single base apart.

The donors were included in the validation cohort of over a hundred subjects, a group kept apart from the roughly 700-subject first cohort. V and J lose 4 bases and 2 bases, and a span of 8 bases separates them. According to the germline V gene, CDR1 reads MNHEY and CDR2 reads SVGAGI. Spanning cysteine to phenylalanine, the CDR3 consists of 13 amino acids. Kept here is only the CDR3 DNA, which spans 39 bases and is read in frame from base 1. Preparation of the library involved the immunoSEQ multiplex PCR assay. On the authors' methods: To diagnose cytomegalovirus status from the catalog of TCR beta chain sequences, a statistical classification framework was built. What TCRdb holds here is the immuneACCESS table cut down to in-frame rearrangements. Part of the clones is not present; checked against another copy, under half of the missing clones reflect an unresolved V gene, and the others are unexplained. For V, J and clone size, that table is used; D and trimming come from the DNA. The table for this sample lists about 160,000 clones; around four fifths of them were counted only once. The top ten clonotypes cover approximately 2.4% of the sample.

The receptor comes from a man younger than 45 in good health and CMV-seropositive. Recombination connected TRBV6-5 to TRBJ1-2; the D gene cannot be named for sure. Sequenced input: PBMCs. The CDR3 corresponds to CASSFTPNYGYTF. The nucleotides read TGTGCCAGCAGTTTCACACCCAACTATGGCTACACCTTC.